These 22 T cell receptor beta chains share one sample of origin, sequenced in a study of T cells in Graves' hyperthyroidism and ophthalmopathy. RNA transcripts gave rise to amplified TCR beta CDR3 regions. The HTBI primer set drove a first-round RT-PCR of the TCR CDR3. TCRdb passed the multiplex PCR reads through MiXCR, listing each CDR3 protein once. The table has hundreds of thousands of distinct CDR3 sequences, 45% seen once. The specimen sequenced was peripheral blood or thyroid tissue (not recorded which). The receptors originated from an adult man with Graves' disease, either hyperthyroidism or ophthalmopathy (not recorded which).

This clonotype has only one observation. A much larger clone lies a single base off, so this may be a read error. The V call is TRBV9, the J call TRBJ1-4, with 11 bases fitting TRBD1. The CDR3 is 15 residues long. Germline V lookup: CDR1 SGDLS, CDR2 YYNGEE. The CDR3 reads CASSGTGGASEQLFF. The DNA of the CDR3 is TGTGCCAGCAGCGGGACAGGGGGCGCGAGTGAACAACTGTTTTTT.

The CDR3 region is CATSENGQDEQFF. The CDR3 nucleotides read TGTGCCACCAGTGAGAACGGACAGGATGAGCAGTTCTTC. V is TRBV24-1 and J is TRBJ2-1; 7 positions match TRBD1. With V trimmed by 4 bases and J by 8 bases, 4 bases remained unmatched. CDR1 and CDR2 from the germline V gene are KGHDR and SFDVKD. The CDR3 consists of 13 residues.

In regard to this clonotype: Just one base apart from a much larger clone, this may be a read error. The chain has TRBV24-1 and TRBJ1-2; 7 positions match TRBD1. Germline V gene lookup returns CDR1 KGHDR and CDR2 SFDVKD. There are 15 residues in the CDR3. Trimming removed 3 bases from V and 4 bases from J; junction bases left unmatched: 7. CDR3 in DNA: TGTGCCACCAGTGATCCCGGACAGGAAATCTATGGCTACACCTTC. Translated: CATSDPGQEIYGYTF.

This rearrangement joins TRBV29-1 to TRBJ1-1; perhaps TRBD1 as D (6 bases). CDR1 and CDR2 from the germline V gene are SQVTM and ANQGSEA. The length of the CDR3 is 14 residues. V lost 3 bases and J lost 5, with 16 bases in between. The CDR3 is CSVDKRQANTEAFF. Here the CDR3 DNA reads TGCAGCGTTGACAAAAGACAGGCGAATACTGAAGCTTTCTTT.

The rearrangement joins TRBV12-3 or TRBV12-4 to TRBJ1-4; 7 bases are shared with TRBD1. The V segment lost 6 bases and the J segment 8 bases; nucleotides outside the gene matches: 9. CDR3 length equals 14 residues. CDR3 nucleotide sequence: TGTGCCAGCAGATTCGACAGGGTTCGAGAAAAACTGTTTTTT. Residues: CASRFDRVREKLFF.

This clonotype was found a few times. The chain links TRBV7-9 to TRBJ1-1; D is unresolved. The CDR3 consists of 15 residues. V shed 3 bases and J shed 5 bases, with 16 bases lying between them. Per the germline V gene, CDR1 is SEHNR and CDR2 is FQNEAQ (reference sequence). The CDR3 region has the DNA TGTGCCAGCAGCTTTTTGACCGGAATAAGAACTGAAGCTTTCTTT. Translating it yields CASSFLTGIRTEAFF.

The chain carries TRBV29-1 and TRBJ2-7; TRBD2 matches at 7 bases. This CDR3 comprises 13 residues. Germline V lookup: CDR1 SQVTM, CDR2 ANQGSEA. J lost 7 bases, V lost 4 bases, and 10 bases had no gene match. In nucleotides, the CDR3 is TGCAGCGTTGGTCGGGGGGTGCCAGGAGAGCAGTACTTC. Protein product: CSVGRGVPGEQYF.

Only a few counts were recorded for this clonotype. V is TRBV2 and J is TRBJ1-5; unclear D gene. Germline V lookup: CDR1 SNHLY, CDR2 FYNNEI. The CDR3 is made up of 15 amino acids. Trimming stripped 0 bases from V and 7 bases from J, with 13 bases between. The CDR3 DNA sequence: TGTGCCAGCAGTGAAGCGTCAAGGATTGGACAGCCCCAGCATTTT. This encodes CASSEASRIGQPQHF.

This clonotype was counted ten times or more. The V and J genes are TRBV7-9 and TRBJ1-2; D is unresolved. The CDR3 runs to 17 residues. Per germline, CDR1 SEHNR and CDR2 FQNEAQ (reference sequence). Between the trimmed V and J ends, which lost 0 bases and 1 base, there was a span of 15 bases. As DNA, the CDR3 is TGTGCCAGCAGCTTAGCGGGCCCCGATTCACTTAACTATGGCTACACCTTC. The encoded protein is CASSLAGPDSLNYGYTF.

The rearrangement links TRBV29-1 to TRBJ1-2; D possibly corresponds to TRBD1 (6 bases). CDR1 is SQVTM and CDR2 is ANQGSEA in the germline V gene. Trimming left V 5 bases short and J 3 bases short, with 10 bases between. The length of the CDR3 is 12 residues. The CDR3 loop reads CSVLTGYYGYTF. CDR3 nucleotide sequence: TGCAGCGTTCTTACAGGGTACTATGGCTACACCTTC. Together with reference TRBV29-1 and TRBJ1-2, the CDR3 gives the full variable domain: SAVISQKPSRDICQRGTSLTIQCQVDSQVTMMFWYRQQPGQSLTLIATANQGSEATYESGFVIDKFPISRPNLTFSTLTVSNMSPEDSSIYLCSVLTGYYGYTFGSGTRLTVV.

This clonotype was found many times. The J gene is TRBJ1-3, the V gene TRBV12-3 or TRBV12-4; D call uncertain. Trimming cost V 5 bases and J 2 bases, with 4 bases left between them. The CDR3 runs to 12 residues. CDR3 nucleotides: TGTGCCAGCAGTCGCCCTGGAAACACCATATATTTT. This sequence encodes CASSRPGNTIYF.

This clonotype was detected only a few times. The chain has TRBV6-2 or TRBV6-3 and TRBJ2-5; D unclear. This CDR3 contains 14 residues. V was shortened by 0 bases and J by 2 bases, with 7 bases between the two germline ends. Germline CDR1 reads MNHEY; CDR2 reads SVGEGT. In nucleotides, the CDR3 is TGTGCCAGCAGTTACTCGTCCAGTCAAGAGACCCAGTACTTC. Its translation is CASSYSSSQETQYF.

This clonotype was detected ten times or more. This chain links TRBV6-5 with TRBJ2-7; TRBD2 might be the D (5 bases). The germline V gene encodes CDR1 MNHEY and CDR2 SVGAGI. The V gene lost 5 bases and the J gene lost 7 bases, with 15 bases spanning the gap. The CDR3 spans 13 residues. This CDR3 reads CASSRTGPSEQYF. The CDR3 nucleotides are TGTGCCAGCAGTCGGACTGGCCCCTCGGAGCAGTACTTC.

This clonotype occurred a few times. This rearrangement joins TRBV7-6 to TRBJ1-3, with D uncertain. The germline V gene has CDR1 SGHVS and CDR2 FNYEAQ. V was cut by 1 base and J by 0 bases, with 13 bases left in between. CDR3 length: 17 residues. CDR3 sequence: CASSLVSRANSGNTIYF. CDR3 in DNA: TGTGCCAGCAGCTTAGTGAGTCGGGCTAACTCTGGAAACACCATATATTTT.

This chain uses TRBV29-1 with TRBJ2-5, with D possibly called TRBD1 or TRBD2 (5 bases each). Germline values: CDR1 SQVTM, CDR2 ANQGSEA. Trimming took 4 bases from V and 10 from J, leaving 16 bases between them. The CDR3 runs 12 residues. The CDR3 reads CSVVGDVVIQYF. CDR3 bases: TGCAGCGTTGTGGGGGACGTCGTGATCCAGTACTTC.

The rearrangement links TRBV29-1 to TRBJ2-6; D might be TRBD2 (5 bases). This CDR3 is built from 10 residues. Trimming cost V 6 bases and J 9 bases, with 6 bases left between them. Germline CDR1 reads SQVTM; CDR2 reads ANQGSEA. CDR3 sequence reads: CSVRDNVLTF. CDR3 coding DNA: TGCAGCGTACGGGACAACGTCCTGACTTTC.

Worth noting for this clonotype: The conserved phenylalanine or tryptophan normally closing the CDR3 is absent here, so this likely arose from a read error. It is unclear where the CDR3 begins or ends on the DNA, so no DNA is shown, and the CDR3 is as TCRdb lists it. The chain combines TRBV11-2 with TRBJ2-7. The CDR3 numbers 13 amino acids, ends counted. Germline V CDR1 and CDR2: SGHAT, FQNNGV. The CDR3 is CASSLERHLVAEL.

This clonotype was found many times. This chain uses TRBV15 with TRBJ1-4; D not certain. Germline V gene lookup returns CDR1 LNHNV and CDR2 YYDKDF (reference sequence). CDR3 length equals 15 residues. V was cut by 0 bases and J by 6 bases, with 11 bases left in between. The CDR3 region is CATSRDAAADEKLFF. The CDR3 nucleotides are TGTGCCACCAGCAGAGATGCGGCAGCAGATGAAAAACTGTTTTTT.

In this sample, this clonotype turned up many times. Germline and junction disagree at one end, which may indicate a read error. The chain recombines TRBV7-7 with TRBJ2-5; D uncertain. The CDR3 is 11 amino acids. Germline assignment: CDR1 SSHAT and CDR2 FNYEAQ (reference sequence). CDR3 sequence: CASSHGETQYF. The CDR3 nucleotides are TGTGCTAGCAGCCACGGGGAGACCCAGTACTTC.

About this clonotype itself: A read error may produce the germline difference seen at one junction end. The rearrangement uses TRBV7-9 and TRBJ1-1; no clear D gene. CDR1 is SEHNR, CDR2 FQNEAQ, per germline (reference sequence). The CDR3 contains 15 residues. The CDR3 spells CASGLGDWANTEAFF. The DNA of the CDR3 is TGTGCCAGCGGCTTGGGAGACTGGGCCAACACTGAAGCTTTCTTT. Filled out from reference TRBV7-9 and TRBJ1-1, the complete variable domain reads DTGVSQNPRHKITKRGQNVTFRCDPISEHNRLYWYRQTLGQGPEFLTYFQNEAQLEKSRLLSDRFSAERPKGSFSTLEIQRTEQGDSAMYLCASGLGDWANTEAFFGQGTRLTVV.

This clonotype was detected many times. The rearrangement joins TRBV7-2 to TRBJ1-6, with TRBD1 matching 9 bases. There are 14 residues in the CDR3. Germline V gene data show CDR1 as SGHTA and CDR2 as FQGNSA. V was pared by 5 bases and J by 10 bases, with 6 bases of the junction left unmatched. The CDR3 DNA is TGTGCCAGCAGCCTCGGGACAGGGAACTCACCCCTCCACTTT. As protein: CASSLGTGNSPLHF.

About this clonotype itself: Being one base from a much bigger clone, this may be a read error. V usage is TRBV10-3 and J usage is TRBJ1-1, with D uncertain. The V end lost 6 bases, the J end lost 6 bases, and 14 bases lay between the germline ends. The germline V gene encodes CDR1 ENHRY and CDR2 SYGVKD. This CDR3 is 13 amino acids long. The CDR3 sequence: CAISQVRDPEAFF. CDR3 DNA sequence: TGTGCCATCAGCCAAGTCCGTGACCCTGAAGCTTTCTTT.